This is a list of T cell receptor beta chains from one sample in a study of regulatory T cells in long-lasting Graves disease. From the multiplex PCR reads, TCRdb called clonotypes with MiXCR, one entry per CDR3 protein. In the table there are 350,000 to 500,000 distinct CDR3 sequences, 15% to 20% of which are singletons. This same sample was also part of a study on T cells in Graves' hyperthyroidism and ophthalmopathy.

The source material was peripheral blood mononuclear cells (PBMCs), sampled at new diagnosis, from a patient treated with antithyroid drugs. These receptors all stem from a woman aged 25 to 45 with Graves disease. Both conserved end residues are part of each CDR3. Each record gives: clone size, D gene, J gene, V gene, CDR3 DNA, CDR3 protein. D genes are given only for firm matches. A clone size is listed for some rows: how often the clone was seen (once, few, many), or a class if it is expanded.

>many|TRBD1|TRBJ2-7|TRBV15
TGTGCCACCAGCAGAGGGACAGGTGGTGAGCAGTACTTC
CATSRGTGGEQYF
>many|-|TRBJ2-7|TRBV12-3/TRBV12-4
TGTGCCAGCACCGCAGAGCGGGTATCCTACGAGCAGTACTTC
CASTAERVSYEQYF
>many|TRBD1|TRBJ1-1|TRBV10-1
TGCGCCAGCACGTTAACAGGGGACGTTGAGAACACTGAAGCTTTCTTT
CASTLTGDVENTEAFF
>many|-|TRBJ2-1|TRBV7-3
TGTGCCAGCAGCTTAGCCCGAAACAATGAGCAGTTCTTC
CASSLARNNEQFF
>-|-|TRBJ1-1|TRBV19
TGTGCCAGTAGCCGCCCCGCCACAGAGAACACTGAAGCTTTCTTT
CASSRPATENTEAFF
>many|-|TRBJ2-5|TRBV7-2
TGTGCCAGCAGCGGCCCAGGGCTGACCCAGTACTTC
CASSGPGLTQYF
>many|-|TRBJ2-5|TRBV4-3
TGCGCCAGCAGCCAAGATTGGCCCGGGGAAGGAGAGACCCAGTACTTC
CASSQDWPGEGETQYF
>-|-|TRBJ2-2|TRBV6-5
TGTGCCAGCAGTTACTCGTCGACTCAGCTGTTTTTT
CASSYSSTQLFF
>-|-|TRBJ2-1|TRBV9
TGTGCCAGCAGCGTAGGACTAGGGGGGGGTCTAGCGGCAGTGGAGCAGTTCTTC
CASSVGLGGGLAAVEQFF
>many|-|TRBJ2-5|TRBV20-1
TGCAGTTCCAGGCGGGATGAAGCAGAGACCCAGTACTTC
CSSRRDEAETQYF
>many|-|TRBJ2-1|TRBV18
TGTGCCAGCTCACCACAGGGTAGGAGGCCCTACAATGAGCAGTTCTTC
CASSPQGRRPYNEQFF
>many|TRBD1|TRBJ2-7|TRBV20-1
TGCAGTGTCATGGACAGGGAAAATTTCTACGAGCAGTACTTC
CSVMDRENFYEQYF
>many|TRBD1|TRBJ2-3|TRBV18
TGTGCCAGCTCACCATCTCCGGGACAGAGCACAGATACGCAGTATTTT
CASSPSPGQSTDTQYF
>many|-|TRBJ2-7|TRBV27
TGTGCCAGCAAAAAGGGGGGAAACTCCTACGAGCAGTACTTC
CASKKGGNSYEQYF
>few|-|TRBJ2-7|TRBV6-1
TGTGCCAGCAATCCGGGAGCCGACTACGAGCAGTACTTC
CASNPGADYEQYF
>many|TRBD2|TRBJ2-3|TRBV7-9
TGTGCCAGCAGCCCGACTAGCGGGAGGGCGGTAGATACGCAGTATTTT
CASSPTSGRAVDTQYF
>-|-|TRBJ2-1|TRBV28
TGTGCCAGCAGTTTTGGGAGGGGGGGCGAGCAGTTCTTC
CASSFGRGGEQFF
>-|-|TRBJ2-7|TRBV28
TGTGCCAGCAGTTTATACGGGGGGCGGGGAGAGCAGTACTTC
CASSLYGGRGEQYF
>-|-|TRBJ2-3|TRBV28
TGTGCCAGCAGCGACCGGGACTTGAGTACAGATACGCAGTATTTT
CASSDRDLSTDTQYF
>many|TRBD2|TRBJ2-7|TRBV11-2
TGTGCCAGCAGCTTAAAACTAGCGGGAGGGGGCGAGCAGTACTTC
CASSLKLAGGGEQYF
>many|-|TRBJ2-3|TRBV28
TGTGCCAGCAGTTACAGGGATGGATCACGGGATACGCAGTATTTT
CASSYRDGSRDTQYF
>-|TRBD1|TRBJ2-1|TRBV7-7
TGTGTTAGCAGCCCCACACAGGGGGCCAATGAGCAGTTCTTC
CVSSPTQGANEQFF
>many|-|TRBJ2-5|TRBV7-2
TGTGCCAGCAGCTTAGGGGCGGCGTCGGGCGAGACCCAGTACTTC
CASSLGAASGETQYF
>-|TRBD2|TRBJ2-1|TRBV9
TGTGCCAGCAGCCCGGGACTAGCGGAGGGGGATGGGCAGTTCTTC
CASSPGLAEGDGQFF
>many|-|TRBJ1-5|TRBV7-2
TGTGCCAGCAGCGCCCGAGGACAGCGGGCGCAGCCCCAGCATTTT
CASSARGQRAQPQHF
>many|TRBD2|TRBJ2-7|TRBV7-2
TGTGCCAGCAGCTCTAGCGGGAGGGTCCGCGAGCAGTACTTC
CASSSSGRVREQYF
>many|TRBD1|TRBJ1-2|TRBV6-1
TGTGCCAGCAGGGGACAGGGGACCTATGGCTACACCTTC
CASRGQGTYGYTF
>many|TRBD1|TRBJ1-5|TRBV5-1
TGCGCCAGCAGCTCGACAGGGGCTAACAATCAGCCCCAGCATTTT
CASSSTGANNQPQHF
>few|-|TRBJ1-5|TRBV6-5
TGTGCCAGCAGTTCTCAGGACGGACACAATCAGCCCCAGCATTTT
CASSSQDGHNQPQHF
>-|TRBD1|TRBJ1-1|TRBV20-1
TGCAGTGCTAGATACATTCCTCGACAGGGGGGTAGGCCTCACACTGAAGCTTTCTTT
CSARYIPRQGGRPHTEAFF
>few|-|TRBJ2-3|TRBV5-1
TGCGCCAGCAGCTTGGAACACCGCCCGTTAAGCACAGATACGCAGTATTTT
CASSLEHRPLSTDTQYF
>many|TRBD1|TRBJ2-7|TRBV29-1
TGCAGCGTTGAAGAAGGACAGGGAGGAGAGCAGTACTTC
CSVEEGQGGEQYF
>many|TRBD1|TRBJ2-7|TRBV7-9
TGTGCCAGCAGCTTAGGGACAGGGCCCTACGAGCAGTACTTC
CASSLGTGPYEQYF
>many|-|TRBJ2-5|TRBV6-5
TGTGCCAGCAGTTACGGGGGGAGGGAGACCCAGTACTTC
CASSYGGRETQYF
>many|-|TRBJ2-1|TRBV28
TGTGCCAGCAGGGACCAACAGGGATCTTCCTACAATGAGCAGTTCTTC
CASRDQQGSSYNEQFF
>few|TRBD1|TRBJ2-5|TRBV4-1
TGCGCCAGCAGCCAAGATCTCGGACAGGGTAAAGAGACCCAGTACTTC
CASSQDLGQGKETQYF
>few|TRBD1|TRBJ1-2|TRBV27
TGTGCCAGCAGTCCGGGACAGGGGGCTGGAGGCTACACCTTC
CASSPGQGAGGYTF
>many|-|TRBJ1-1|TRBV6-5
TGTGCCAGCAGTTACTCACCATATTTTAACACTGAAGCTTTCTTT
CASSYSPYFNTEAFF
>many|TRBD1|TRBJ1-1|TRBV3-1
TGTGCCAGCAGCCAATCTGCGACAGGGGCTTTGGCTTTCTTT
CASSQSATGALAFF
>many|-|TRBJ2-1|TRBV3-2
TGTGCCACCGAGAAGGGGGCTGATGGGGATGAGCAGTTCTTC
CATEKGADGDEQFF
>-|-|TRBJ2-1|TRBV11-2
TGTGCCAGCGCCCAGGGACTTAACAATGAGCAGTTCTTC
CASAQGLNNEQFF
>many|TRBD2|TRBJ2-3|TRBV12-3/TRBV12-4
TGTGCCAGCAGTTACGACCGGACTAGAGCGCAGTATTTT
CASSYDRTRAQYF
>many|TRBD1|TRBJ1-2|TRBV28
TGTGCCAGCACTCCCGCAGGGGGGGCCTATGGCTACACCTTC
CASTPAGGAYGYTF
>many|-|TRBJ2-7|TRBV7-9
TGTGCCAGCAGCCCCGTAGGGGAGAAGGGAAACGAGCAGTACTTC
CASSPVGEKGNEQYF
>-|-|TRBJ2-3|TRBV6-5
TGTGCCAGCAGTCACTACATAGATACGCAGTATTTT
CASSHYIDTQYF
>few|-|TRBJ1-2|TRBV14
TGTGCCAGCAGCCAAGTTGTGTATGGGGCCGGGGGCTACACCTTC
CASSQVVYGAGGYTF
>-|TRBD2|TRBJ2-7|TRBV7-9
TGTGCCAGCAGCTTCGCTCGCGGGAGCTACGAGCAGTACTTC
CASSFARGSYEQYF
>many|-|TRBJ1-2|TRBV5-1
TGCGCCAGCGGGCGCTTGGCTGCAGGGGATGATGGCTACACCTTC
CASGRLAAGDDGYTF
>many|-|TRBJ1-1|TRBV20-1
TGCAGTGCTAGAGTGGGAGGGACACTGAACACTGAAGCTTTCTTT
CSARVGGTLNTEAFF